Listed below are T cell receptor beta chains from one sample, sequenced in a study of regulatory T cells in long-lasting Graves disease. TCRdb analysed the multiplex PCR reads with MiXCR anew, one entry per CDR3 protein. This table has about 430,000 distinct CDR3 sequences, 20% to 25% appearing once. This specimen was peripheral blood mononuclear cells (PBMCs), taken when the disease was refractory, from a patient treated with antithyroid drugs. These receptors were taken from a female donor with Graves disease. The CDR3 runs from the conserved cysteine through the conserved F or W. A D gene is named only where the DNA matches it firmly. A clone size is listed for some rows: how often the clone was seen (once, few, many), or a class if it is expanded.

v_call	clone_size	d_call	j_call	cdr3_aa	cdr3_nt
TRBV5-1	few	NA	TRBJ1-6	CASSLGARNNSPLHF	TGCGCCAGCAGCTTGGGGGCCAGAAATAATTCACCCCTCCACTTT
TRBV20-1	many	TRBD2	TRBJ2-5	CSGSGAASGQETQYF	TGCAGTGGGAGCGGAGCGGCTAGCGGGCAAGAGACCCAGTACTTC
TRBV4-1	few	NA	TRBJ2-7	CASSQDKFSYEQYF	TGCGCCAGCAGCCAAGATAAGTTCAGCTACGAGCAGTACTTC
TRBV20-1	few	NA	TRBJ2-1	CSASNWDYNEQFF	TGCAGTGCTAGTAATTGGGACTACAATGAGCAGTTCTTC
TRBV28	many	TRBD2	TRBJ2-7	CASSPSGRGAYEQYF	TGTGCCAGCAGCCCTAGCGGGAGGGGGGCCTACGAGCAGTACTTC
TRBV19	few	NA	TRBJ1-1	CASRGPDGKRVEAFF	TGTGCCAGTAGGGGCCCGGACGGCAAGCGGGTTGAAGCTTTCTTT
TRBV7-9	many	TRBD2	TRBJ2-7	CASSPTSGSPSYEQYF	TGTGCCAGCAGCCCGACTAGCGGGAGCCCTTCCTACGAGCAGTACTTC
TRBV29-1	NA	TRBD2	TRBJ2-3	CSVGGTSGMEDTQYF	TGCAGCGTTGGGGGGACTAGCGGGATGGAAGATACGCAGTATTTT
TRBV28	few	NA	TRBJ2-1	CASSKAGYYNEQFF	TGTGCCAGCAGTAAGGCGGGATATTACAATGAGCAGTTCTTC
TRBV10-3	few	TRBD1	TRBJ2-7	CAIRGTGGDEQYF	TGTGCCATCAGGGGGACAGGGGGCGACGAGCAGTACTTC
TRBV29-1	many	NA	TRBJ2-6	CSVGHGGTVSGANVLTF	TGCAGCGTTGGTCATGGGGGGACCGTCTCTGGGGCCAACGTCCTGACTTTC
TRBV20-1	NA	NA	TRBJ2-1	CSASRQGNEQFF	TGCAGTGCTAGTCGGCAGGGTAATGAGCAGTTCTTC
TRBV19	NA	NA	TRBJ2-5	CPSSIGGSKTQYF	TGTCCCAGTAGTATCGGTGGGAGCAAGACCCAGTACTTC
TRBV20-1	NA	NA	TRBJ2-3	CGARDIGGRDTQYF	TGCGGTGCTAGAGATATTGGGGGGCGAGATACGCAGTATTTT
TRBV20-1	NA	NA	TRBJ2-5	CSASPLRVGETQYF	TGCAGTGCTAGCCCCTTGCGGGTTGGAGAGACCCAGTACTTC
TRBV19	NA	NA	TRBJ2-2	CASSTSRYTGELFF	TGTGCCAGTAGTACCTCGAGGTACACCGGGGAGCTGTTTTTT
TRBV10-3	NA	NA	TRBJ2-1	CAISATGERDNEQFF	TGTGCCATCAGTGCGACTGGAGAAAGGGACAATGAGCAGTTCTTC
TRBV28	NA	TRBD2	TRBJ2-7	CASSLRGNPGLAGVYEQYF	TGTGCCAGCAGTTTGCGCGGCAACCCGGGACTAGCGGGAGTTTACGAGCAGTACTTC
TRBV6-1	few	NA	TRBJ1-1	CASSSWGAVNTEAFF	TGTGCCAGCAGCTCTTGGGGGGCGGTGAACACTGAAGCTTTCTTT
TRBV9	few	NA	TRBJ2-6	CASSHPSGANVLTF	TGTGCCAGCAGTCACCCTTCTGGGGCCAACGTCCTGACTTTC
TRBV30	few	NA	TRBJ1-3	CAWKSSSGNTIYF	TGTGCCTGGAAATCAAGCTCTGGAAACACCATATATTTT
TRBV11-2	many	NA	TRBJ2-7	CASSPRVGFSSYEQYF	TGTGCCAGCAGCCCCCGAGTCGGTTTTTCCTCCTACGAGCAGTACTTC
TRBV27	NA	TRBD2	TRBJ2-1	CASSPPPVSGSKYFWQFF	TGTGCCAGCAGTCCTCCCCCCGTTAGCGGGAGTAAGTATTTTTGGCAGTTCTTC
TRBV9	few	NA	TRBJ2-1	CASSVGWGMGDNEQFF	TGTGCCAGCAGCGTAGGTTGGGGGATGGGAGACAATGAGCAGTTCTTC
TRBV20-1	many	TRBD1	TRBJ1-1	CSARPTGKDGAFF	TGCAGTGCTAGGCCGACAGGGAAGGATGGAGCTTTCTTT
TRBV27	many	TRBD1	TRBJ2-5	CASSRGQGGGETQYF	TGTGCCAGCAGTAGAGGACAGGGTGGTGGGGAGACCCAGTACTTC
TRBV3-1	many	NA	TRBJ1-2	CASSQDRSPYGYTF	TGTGCCAGCAGCCAAGATAGAAGTCCATATGGCTACACCTTC
TRBV12-3/TRBV12-4	many	NA	TRBJ2-5	CASSPTSSEETQYF	TGTGCCAGCAGCCCCACTAGCAGTGAAGAGACCCAGTACTTC
TRBV27	NA	TRBD1	TRBJ2-3	CASRPIEGATDTQYF	TGTGCCAGCAGACCTATAGAGGGGGCCACAGATACGCAGTATTTT
TRBV3-1	many	NA	TRBJ2-7	CASSQGSEQYF	TGCGCCAGCAGCCAGGGGTCCGAGCAGTACTTC
TRBV24-1	many	TRBD1	TRBJ2-2	CATSDFWTGKNTGELFF	TGTGCCACCAGTGATTTCTGGACAGGGAAAAACACCGGGGAGCTGTTTTTT
TRBV28	NA	TRBD1	TRBJ2-1	CASSLRTGSFDEQFF	TGTGCCAGCAGTCTCCGGACAGGGTCATTTGATGAGCAGTTCTTC
TRBV20-1	NA	NA	TRBJ1-5	CSARMIEGNQPQHF	TGCAGTGCTAGAATGATCGAGGGTAATCAGCCCCAGCATTTT
TRBV20-1	few	NA	TRBJ1-4	CSARDLGRDATNEKLFF	TGCAGTGCTAGAGATCTGGGCCGGGATGCAACTAATGAAAAACTGTTTTTT
TRBV20-1	few	NA	TRBJ1-5	CSARTENNQPQHF	TGCAGTGCTAGAACTGAAAACAATCAGCCCCAGCATTTT
TRBV4-1	few	NA	TRBJ1-6	CASSQDLGRGNSPLHF	TGCGCCAGCAGCCAAGATCTAGGCAGGGGTAATTCACCCCTCCACTTT
TRBV3-1	few	TRBD1	TRBJ2-7	CASSSGTDPYEQYF	TGTGCCAGCAGCTCCGGGACAGATCCCTACGAGCAGTACTTC
TRBV12-3/TRBV12-4	NA	NA	TRBJ2-3	CASIREHDTDTQYF	TGTGCCAGCATCCGGGAGCACGACACAGATACGCAGTATTTT
TRBV9	few	NA	TRBJ2-5	CASSSRAASQETQYF	TGTGCCAGCAGCTCCCGGGCGGCGTCCCAAGAGACCCAGTACTTC
TRBV3-1	NA	NA	TRBJ2-7	CASSQVVSYEQYF	TGTGCCAGCAGCCAGGTGGTTTCCTACGAGCAGTACTTC
TRBV27	many	NA	TRBJ1-1	CASSTGNMNTEAFF	TGTGCCAGCAGTACCGGGAACATGAACACTGAAGCTTTCTTT
TRBV10-2	NA	TRBD1	TRBJ1-5	CASSPTGDDNQPQHF	TGCGCCAGCAGCCCAACAGGGGATGACAATCAGCCCCAGCATTTT
TRBV9	NA	TRBD1	TRBJ1-1	CASSVGGTGSNTEAFF	TGTGCCAGCAGCGTAGGCGGGACAGGGTCGAACACTGAAGCTTTCTTT
TRBV6-1	NA	NA	TRBJ1-2	CATRRTASDGYTF	TGTGCCACTCGTCGGACCGCTTCGGATGGCTACACCTTC
TRBV5-1	few	NA	TRBJ2-5	CASSLAQGETQYF	TGCGCCAGCAGCTTGGCACAGGGAGAGACCCAGTACTTC
TRBV6-1	many	TRBD1	TRBJ2-2	CASSRTGITGELFF	TGTGCCAGCAGCCGGACAGGGATTACCGGGGAGCTGTTTTTT
TRBV19	few	NA	TRBJ2-2	CASSIDGYGGELFF	TGTGCCAGTAGTATAGACGGGTATGGCGGGGAGCTGTTTTTT
TRBV28	many	TRBD2	TRBJ2-2	CASSLPPSWAGELGGELFF	TGTGCCAGCAGCTTACCGCCATCGTGGGCGGGAGAACTTGGCGGGGAGCTGTTTTTT
TRBV27	many	NA	TRBJ2-7	CASSLSGGTATDTEQYF	TGTGCCAGCAGTTTATCGGGCGGGACCGCGACGGATACCGAGCAGTACTTC
TRBV11-2	few	NA	TRBJ2-7	CASSRTRSEQYF	TGTGCCAGCAGCCGAACTCGGAGCGAGCAGTACTTC
TRBV28	many	TRBD1	TRBJ1-2	CASSLGSAGGDGYTF	TGTGCCAGCAGTTTAGGGTCCGCAGGGGGTGATGGCTACACCTTC
TRBV2	many	TRBD2	TRBJ2-7	CASLRTSVSYEQYF	TGTGCCAGCCTTCGGACTAGCGTGTCCTACGAGCAGTACTTC
TRBV5-6	many	NA	TRBJ2-5	CASRRTSREETQYF	TGTGCCAGCAGGCGGACTTCGCGGGAAGAGACCCAGTACTTC